This is a list of T cell receptor beta chains from one sample in a study of blood T cell repertoires in COVID-19. The table came from immunoSEQ multiplex PCR; TCRdb's copy has only in-frame clones and leaves some out. The profile shows under 250,000 clones, 80% to 90% of them singletons. Sequenced sample: peripheral blood. Every receptor here comes from a man in his forties or fifties with COVID-19, enrolled during active disease. The CDR3 runs from the conserved cysteine through the conserved F or W. A D gene is named only where the DNA matches it firmly. The size field is filled for only some rows; it gives once, few, many or a size class.

d_gene	v_gene	abundance	j_gene	CDR3nt	CDR3aa
TRBD1	TRBV5-1	-	TRBJ1-1	TGCGCCAGCAGCTTGGCCACAGGGGGCAGTGAAGCTTTCTTT	CASSLATGGSEAFF
TRBD2	TRBV7-9	-	TRBJ2-1	TGTGCCAGCAGCGCTAGCGGGAGGGCCGGTGAGCAGTTCTTC	CASSASGRAGEQFF
-	TRBV30	-	TRBJ2-7	TGTGCCTGGAGTGTACCCCGACTCACCGCCTACGAGCAGTACTTC	CAWSVPRLTAYEQYF
-	TRBV4-1	-	TRBJ2-1	TGCGCCAGCAGCCAAGATCATCTAACCGAGCAGTTCTTC	CASSQDHLTEQFF
-	TRBV19	-	TRBJ2-3	TGTGCCGTTTGGGGGCCTCGCACAGATACGCAGTATTTT	CAVWGPRTDTQYF
TRBD1	TRBV2	-	TRBJ2-4	TGTGCCAGACCGTTGGGACAGGGCAAAAACATTCAGTACTTC	CARPLGQGKNIQYF
TRBD1	TRBV19	-	TRBJ1-6	TGTGCCAGTAGCGTGGGGACAGGGGGAGGTTCACCCCTCCACTTT	CASSVGTGGGSPLHF
TRBD1	TRBV6-6	once	TRBJ2-1	TGTGCCAGCGCGGGACAGGGGACTAAAACCTACAATGAGCAGTTCTTC	CASAGQGTKTYNEQFF
TRBD1	TRBV6-4	-	TRBJ1-2	TGTGCCAGCAGTGAAGTACAGGGGGCGGTCGGCTACACCTTC	CASSEVQGAVGYTF
-	TRBV7-3	-	TRBJ2-1	TGTGCCAGCAGCTTAACAGGGGCGGCCAATGAGCAGTTCTTC	CASSLTGAANEQFF
TRBD1	TRBV27	-	TRBJ1-4	TGTGCCAGCAGGCGACAGGGACGGAATGAAAAACTGTTTTTT	CASRRQGRNEKLFF
-	TRBV18	-	TRBJ1-2	TGTGCCAGCTCACCACCCGCAGGGAAGTCTTCTAGTGGCTACACCTTC	CASSPPAGKSSSGYTF
-	TRBV2	once	TRBJ2-7	TGTGCCAGCAGTGTTAGGGGATACGAGCAGTACTTC	CASSVRGYEQYF